Described below is a single TCR beta chain sequence and its context. The count of this clone is one. The clone's antigen remains unknown. Nothing much larger sits one base from this clone, and base qualities are not available. In the same sample, other DNA sequences code for this CDR3. The source of the sample is a study of control samples from healthy donors and cancer patients (dated by TCRdb to about 2020). V was cut back by 1 base and J by 5 bases, leaving a gap of 5 bases between them. The germline V gene provides CDR1 SGHTA and CDR2 FQGNSA. The CDR3 goes from the cysteine to the phenylalanine over 12 residues. The DNA shown is the 36-base CDR3, in frame from base 1. Library method: the immunoSEQ multiplex PCR assay. Not all clones reach the TCRdb copy of this immuneACCESS table, which keeps in-frame sequences only. Checked studies attribute under half of the gap to unresolved V genes and leave the rest unexplained. The sample profile shows roughly 400,000 clones; 75% to 95% of them were found once. Together, the top ten hold 6% to 7% of the sample.

This receptor was identified in a man in his forties with head and neck cancer. Sequencing was carried out using PBMCs. Recombination linked TRBV7-2 to TRBJ2-5, with an unclear D gene assignment. The CDR3 is CASSLVGETQYF. The DNA reads TGTGCCAGCAGCTTAGTAGGGGAGACCCAGTACTTC.